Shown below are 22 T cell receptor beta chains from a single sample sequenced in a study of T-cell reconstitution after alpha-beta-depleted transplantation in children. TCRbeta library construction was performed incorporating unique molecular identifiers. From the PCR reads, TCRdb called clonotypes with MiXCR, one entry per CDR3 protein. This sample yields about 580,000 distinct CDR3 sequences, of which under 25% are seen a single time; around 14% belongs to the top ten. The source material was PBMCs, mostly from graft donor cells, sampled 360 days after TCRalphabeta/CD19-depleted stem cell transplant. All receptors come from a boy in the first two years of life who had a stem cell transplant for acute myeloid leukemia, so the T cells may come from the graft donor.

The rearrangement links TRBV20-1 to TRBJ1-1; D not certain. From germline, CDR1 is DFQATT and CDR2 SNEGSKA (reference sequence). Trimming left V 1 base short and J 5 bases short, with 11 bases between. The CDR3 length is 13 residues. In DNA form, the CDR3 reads TGCAGTGCTAGAGGTCTCTATTGGACTGAAGCTTTCTTT. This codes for CSARGLYWTEAFF.

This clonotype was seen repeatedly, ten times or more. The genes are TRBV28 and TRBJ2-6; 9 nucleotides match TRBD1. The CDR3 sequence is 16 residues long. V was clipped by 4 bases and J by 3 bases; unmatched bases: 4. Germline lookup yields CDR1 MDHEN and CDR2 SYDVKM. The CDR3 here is CASSSGTGFGANVLTF. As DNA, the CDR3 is TGTGCCAGCAGTTCCGGGACAGGGTTTGGGGCCAACGTCCTGACTTTC.

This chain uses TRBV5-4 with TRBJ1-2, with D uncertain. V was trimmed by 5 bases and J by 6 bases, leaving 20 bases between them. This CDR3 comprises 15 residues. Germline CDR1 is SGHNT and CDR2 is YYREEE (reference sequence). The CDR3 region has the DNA TGTGCCAGCAGAGGGATTCGGGGTGGAATCGATGGCTACACCTTC. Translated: CASRGIRGGIDGYTF.

The CDR3: CSAREGYGRFNQPQHF. Here the CDR3 DNA reads TGCAGTGCTAGAGAGGGGTACGGACGGTTCAATCAGCCCCAGCATTTT. The chain has TRBV20-1 and TRBJ1-5; no firm D call. Trimming left V 0 bases short and J 3 bases short, with 15 bases between. The CDR3 is 16 residues long. In germline, CDR1 is DFQATT, CDR2 SNEGSKA (reference sequence).

CDR3 DNA sequence: TGTGCCAGCACACGGGTCTTAGGCGGGGGGGCGCAGTATTTT. Its translation: CASTRVLGGGAQYF. The V and J genes are TRBV2 and TRBJ2-3, with 9 bases identical to TRBD2. This CDR3 has 14 residues. CDR1 and CDR2 from the germline V gene are SNHLY and FYNNEI. The trim removed 7 bases at V and 10 bases at J, leaving 12 bases unmatched. Supplemented by reference TRBV2 and TRBJ2-3, the full variable domain reads EPEVTQTPSHQVTQMGQEVILRCVPISNHLYFYWYRQILGQKVEFLVSFYNNEISEKSEIFDDQFSVERPDGSNFTLKIRSTKLEDSAMYFCASTRVLGGGAQYFGPGTRLTVL.

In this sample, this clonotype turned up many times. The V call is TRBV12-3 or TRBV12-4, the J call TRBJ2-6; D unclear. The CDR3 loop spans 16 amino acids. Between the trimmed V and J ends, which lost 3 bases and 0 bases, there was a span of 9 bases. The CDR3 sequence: CASSFNTVSGANVLTF. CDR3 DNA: TGTGCCAGCAGTTTCAACACGGTCTCTGGGGCCAACGTCCTGACTTTC.

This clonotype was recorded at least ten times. CDR3 residues: CASSQDSGPGEQYF. CDR3 sequence (DNA): TGCGCCAGCAGCCAAGATTCCGGGCCGGGGGAGCAGTACTTC. V and J are TRBV4-3 and TRBJ2-7; TRBD2 might be the D (5 bases). Germline CDR1 is LGHNA and CDR2 is YSLEER. Trimming pared 0 bases from V and 7 bases from J, leaving 13 bases between. There are 14 residues in the CDR3.

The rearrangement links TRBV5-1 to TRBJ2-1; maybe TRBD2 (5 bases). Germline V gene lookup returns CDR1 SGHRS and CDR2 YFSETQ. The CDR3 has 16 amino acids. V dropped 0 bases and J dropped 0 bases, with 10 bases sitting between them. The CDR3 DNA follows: TGCGCCAGCAGCTTGGAGACTACCCCCTCCTACAATGAGCAGTTCTTC. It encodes CASSLETTPSYNEQFF. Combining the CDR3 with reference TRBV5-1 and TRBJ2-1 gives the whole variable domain KAGVTQTPRYLIKTRGQQVTLSCSPISGHRSVSWYQQTPGQGLQFLFEYFSETQRNKGNFPGRFSGRQFSNSRSEMNVSTLELGDSALYLCASSLETTPSYNEQFFGPGTRLTVL.

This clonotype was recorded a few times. The CDR3 nucleotides are TGTGCCAGCAGCTTAGGGACATTGCCCCTTTCAAAACTGTTTTTT. It specifies CASSLGTLPLSKLFF. The chain joins TRBV7-2 to TRBJ1-4; D possibly corresponds to TRBD1 (5 bases). The CDR3 length is 15 residues. Germline CDR1 is SGHTA and CDR2 is FQGNSA. Deletions cut 1 base from V and 10 bases from J, with 16 bases between. Full variable domain (remainder filled in from reference TRBV7-2 and TRBJ1-4): GAGVSQSPSNKVTEKGKDVELRCDPISGHTALYWYRQSLGQGLEFLIYFQGNSAPDKSGLPSDRFSAERTGGSVSTLTIQRTQQEDSAVYLCASSLGTLPLSKLFFGSGTQLSVL.

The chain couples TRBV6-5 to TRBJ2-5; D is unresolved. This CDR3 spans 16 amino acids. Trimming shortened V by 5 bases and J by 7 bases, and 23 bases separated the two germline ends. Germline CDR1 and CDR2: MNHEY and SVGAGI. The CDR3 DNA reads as TGTGCCAGCAGTCACCACAGAATCCAAGGATTGGGGACCCAGTACTTC. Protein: CASSHHRIQGLGTQYF.

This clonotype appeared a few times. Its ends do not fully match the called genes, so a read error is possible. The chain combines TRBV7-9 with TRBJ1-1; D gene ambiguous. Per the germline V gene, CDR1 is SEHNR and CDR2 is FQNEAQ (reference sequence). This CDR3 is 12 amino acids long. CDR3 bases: TGTACCAGCGTCCTGGGCGGGAATGAAGCTTTCTTT. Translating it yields CTSVLGGNEAFF.

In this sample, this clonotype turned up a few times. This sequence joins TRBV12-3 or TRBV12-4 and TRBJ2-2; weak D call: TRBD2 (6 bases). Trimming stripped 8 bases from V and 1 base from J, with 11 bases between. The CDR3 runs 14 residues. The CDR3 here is CASGGLMNTGELFF. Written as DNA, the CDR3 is TGTGCCAGCGGGGGACTGATGAACACCGGGGAGCTGTTTTTT.

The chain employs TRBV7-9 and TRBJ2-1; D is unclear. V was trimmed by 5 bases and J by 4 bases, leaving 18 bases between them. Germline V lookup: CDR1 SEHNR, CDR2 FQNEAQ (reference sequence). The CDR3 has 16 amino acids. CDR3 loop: CASSKPLLDSYNEQFF. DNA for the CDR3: TGTGCCAGCAGCAAACCCCTCCTTGACTCGTACAATGAGCAGTTCTTC.

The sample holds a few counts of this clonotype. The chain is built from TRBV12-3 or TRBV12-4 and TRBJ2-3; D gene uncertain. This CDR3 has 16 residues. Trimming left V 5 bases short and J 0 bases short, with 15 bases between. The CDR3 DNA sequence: TGTGCCAGCAGTCCTAACTTAGCCCCTAGCACAGATACGCAGTATTTT. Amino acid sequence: CASSPNLAPSTDTQYF.

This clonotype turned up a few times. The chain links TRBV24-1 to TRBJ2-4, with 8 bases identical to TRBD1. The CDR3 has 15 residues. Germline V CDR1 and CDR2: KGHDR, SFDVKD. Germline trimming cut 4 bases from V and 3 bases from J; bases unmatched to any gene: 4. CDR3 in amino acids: CATSDSGQDKNIQYF. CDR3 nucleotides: TGTGCCACCAGTGACTCGGGACAGGACAAAAACATTCAGTACTTC.

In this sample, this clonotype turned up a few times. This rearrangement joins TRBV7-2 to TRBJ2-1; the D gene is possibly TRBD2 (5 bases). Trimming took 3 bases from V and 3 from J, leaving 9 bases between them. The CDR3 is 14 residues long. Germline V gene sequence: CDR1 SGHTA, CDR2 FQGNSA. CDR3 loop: CASSLRVGYNEQFF. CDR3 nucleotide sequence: TGTGCCAGCAGCTTGCGGGTCGGCTACAATGAGCAGTTCTTC.

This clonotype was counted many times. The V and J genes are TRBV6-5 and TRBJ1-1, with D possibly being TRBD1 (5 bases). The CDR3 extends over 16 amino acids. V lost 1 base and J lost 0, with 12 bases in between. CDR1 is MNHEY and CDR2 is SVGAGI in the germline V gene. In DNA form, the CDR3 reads TGTGCCAGCAGTTACTACTATAGGGGTATGAACACTGAAGCTTTCTTT. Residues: CASSYYYRGMNTEAFF.

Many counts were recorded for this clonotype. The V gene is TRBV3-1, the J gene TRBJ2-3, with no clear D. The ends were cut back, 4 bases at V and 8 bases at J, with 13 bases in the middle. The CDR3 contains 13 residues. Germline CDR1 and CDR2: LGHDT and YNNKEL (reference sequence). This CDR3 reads CASSPESILTQYF. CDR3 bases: TGTGCCAGCAGCCCCGAAAGCATTCTTACGCAGTATTTT.

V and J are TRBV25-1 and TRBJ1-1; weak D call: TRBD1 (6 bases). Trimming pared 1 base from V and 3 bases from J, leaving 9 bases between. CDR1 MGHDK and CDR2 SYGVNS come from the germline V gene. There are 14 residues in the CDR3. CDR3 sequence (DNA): TGTGCCAGCAGTGAATCAGGGGCGGACACTGAAGCTTTCTTT. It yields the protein CASSESGADTEAFF.

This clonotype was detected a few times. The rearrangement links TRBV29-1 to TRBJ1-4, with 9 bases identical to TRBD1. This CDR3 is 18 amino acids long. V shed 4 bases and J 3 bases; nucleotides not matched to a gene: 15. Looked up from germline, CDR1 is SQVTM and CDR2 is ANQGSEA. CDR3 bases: TGCAGCGTTGTGGGGACAGACAGGGGGACGGTGGCTAATGAAAAACTGTTTTTT. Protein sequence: CSVVGTDRGTVANEKLFF.

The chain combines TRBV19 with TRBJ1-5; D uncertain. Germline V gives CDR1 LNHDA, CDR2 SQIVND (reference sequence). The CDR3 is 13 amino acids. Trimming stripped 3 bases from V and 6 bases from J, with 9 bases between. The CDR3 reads CASSIARGQPQHF. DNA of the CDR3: TGTGCCAGTAGTATCGCGCGGGGTCAGCCCCAGCATTTT.

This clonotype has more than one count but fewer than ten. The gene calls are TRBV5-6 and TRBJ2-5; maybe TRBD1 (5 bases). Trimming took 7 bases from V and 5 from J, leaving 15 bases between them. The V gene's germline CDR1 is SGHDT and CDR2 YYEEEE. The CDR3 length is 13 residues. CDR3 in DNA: TGTGCCAGCGGAGATTCAGGGTGGGAGACCCAGTACTTC. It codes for CASGDSGWETQYF.